These 27 T cell receptor beta chains share one sample of origin, sequenced in a study of identifying expanded T cells in peripheral blood. The protocol was immunoSEQ multiplex PCR, while the TCRdb copy is restricted to in-frame clones and leaves out a portion. The sample carries approximately 90,000 clones, 86% recorded once. The sequencing sample was made of blood. The receptor source for this set is a person aged 18 to 70 in good health.

CDR3 bases: TGTGCCAGCAGCCCGGGGGGCCTCTATAATTCACCCCTCCACTTT. This translates into CASSPGGLYNSPLHF. This chain links TRBV7-6 with TRBJ1-6, with a tentative D call TRBD1 (6 bases). The CDR3 has 15 amino acids. Germline V lookup: CDR1 SGHVS, CDR2 FNYEAQ. The ends were cut back, 5 bases at V and 3 bases at J, with 11 bases in the middle.

The genes are TRBV27 and TRBJ1-4; 8 bases are shared with TRBD1. Germline V gene data show CDR1 as MNHEY and CDR2 as SMNVEV (reference sequence). Trimming took 4 bases from V and 1 from J; bases not matched to a gene: 5. This CDR3 region has 16 residues. CDR3 protein: CASSSDRVLTNEKLFF. The CDR3, as DNA: TGTGCCAGCAGTTCGGACAGGGTGTTAACTAATGAAAAACTGTTTTTT.

Points on this clone: Other DNA sequences in this specimen translate into the identical CDR3. The rearrangement joins TRBV7-8 to TRBJ1-1, with D hard to call. Germline loops: CDR1 SGHVS, CDR2 FQNEAQ. V was cut by 5 bases and J by 4 bases, with 14 bases left in between. The CDR3 totals 14 residues. CDR3 nucleotide sequence: TGTGCCAGCAGCCCCCCCTGGGGAAGCACTGAAGCTTTCTTT. This translates into CASSPPWGSTEAFF.

The chain employs TRBV29-1 and TRBJ1-1; D unclear. The ends were cut back, 4 bases at V and 1 base at J, with 10 bases in the middle. CDR3 length: 13 amino acids. The germline V gene has CDR1 SQVTM and CDR2 ANQGSEA. The CDR3 region has the DNA TGCAGCGTTGTGTCAAGGAAGAACACTGAAGCTTTCTTT. It is translated as CSVVSRKNTEAFF. Variable domain in full (rest from reference TRBV29-1 and TRBJ1-1): SAVISQKPSRDICQRGTSLTIQCQVDSQVTMMFWYRQQPGQSLTLIATANQGSEATYESGFVIDKFPISRPNLTFSTLTVSNMSPEDSSIYLCSVVSRKNTEAFFGQGTRLTVV.

In this sample, this clone turned up once. The chain has TRBV19 and TRBJ1-5; D call uncertain. The CDR3 loop spans 15 amino acids. The germline V and J ends were trimmed by 5 bases and 0 bases, with 11 bases remaining between them. Germline V gene sequence: CDR1 LNHDA, CDR2 SQIVND (reference sequence). The CDR3 region is CASSGGKYSNQPQHF. In DNA form, the CDR3 reads TGTGCCAGTAGTGGTGGGAAGTATAGCAATCAGCCCCAGCATTTT.

This chain joins TRBV4-1 and TRBJ2-1; 8 bases map to TRBD1. The CDR3 runs to 15 residues. The germline gives CDR1 MGHRA, CDR2 YSYEKL. V shed 3 bases and J 8 bases; nucleotides not matched to a gene: 9. The CDR3 DNA reads TGCGCCAGCAGCCACCACGGACAGGGAGAAGATGAGCAGTTCTTC. It codes for CASSHHGQGEDEQFF.

The CDR3 region is CASSRPPSYEQYF. The CDR3 coding sequence is TGTGCCAGCAGCCGACCGCCGTCCTACGAGCAGTACTTC. The genes are TRBV27 and TRBJ2-7; no reliable D call. Between the trimmed V and J ends, which lost 6 bases and 1 base, there was a span of 10 bases. The CDR3 consists of 13 residues. Looked up from germline, CDR1 is MNHEY and CDR2 is SMNVEV (reference sequence).

V usage is TRBV6-1 and J usage is TRBJ2-7; D may be TRBD1 (7 bases). Trimming stripped 7 bases from V and 2 bases from J, with 18 bases between. The CDR3 has 15 amino acids. Germline CDR1 is MNHNS and CDR2 is SASEGT. The CDR3 region has the DNA TGTGCCAGCACCGGGGGCGGGACAGCTACCTACGAGCAGTACTTC. Amino acid sequence: CASTGGGTATYEQYF.

The chain has TRBV6-1 and TRBJ2-5; TRBD1 aligns across 7 bases. Germline V CDR1 and CDR2: MNHNS, SASEGT. CDR3 length: 16 residues. Germline trimming cut 0 bases from V and 5 bases from J; bases unmatched to any gene: 9. CDR3 residues: CASSEAWTGPRETQYF. The CDR3 region has the DNA TGTGCCAGCAGTGAAGCTTGGACAGGCCCAAGGGAGACCCAGTACTTC.

The chain uses TRBV14 and TRBJ1-2; D unresolved. CDR3 length: 20 amino acids. The V gene's germline CDR1 is SGHDN and CDR2 FVKESK. Trimming shortened V by 3 bases and J by 2 bases, and 28 bases separated the two germline ends. CDR3 DNA sequence: TGTGCCAGCAGCCATTTAAGCTGGTTTGAGTTCACAGAAGCCAACTATGGCTACACCTTC. This translates into CASSHLSWFEFTEANYGYTF.

The chain links TRBV7-2 to TRBJ2-7; D may be TRBD1 (5 bases). Deletions cut 2 bases from V and 0 bases from J, with 14 bases between. The germline CDR1 and CDR2 sequences are SGHTA and FQGNSA. The CDR3 extends over 16 amino acids. The CDR3 sequence is CASSLRGTPRSYEQYF. In DNA form, the CDR3 reads TGTGCCAGCAGCTTAAGGGGAACTCCTCGCTCCTACGAGCAGTACTTC.

This sequence joins TRBV21-1 and TRBJ1-2; the table's D gene call, TRBD1, was not cross checked with the DNA. TRBV21-1 has pseudogene status. This CDR3 is built from 14 residues. CDR3 region: CASSKTGRNYGYTF. Here the CDR3 DNA reads TGTGCCAGCAGCAAGACAGGGAGGAACTATGGCTACACCTTC.

The chain uses TRBV6-5 and TRBJ2-1, with D maybe TRBD1 (5 bases). Per the germline V gene, CDR1 is MNHEY and CDR2 is SVGAGI. The CDR3 covers 13 residues. Trimming removed 7 bases from V and 5 bases from J, with 12 bases in between. CDR3 sequence: CASIRTQDNEQFF. CDR3 nucleotides: TGTGCCAGCATTCGAACACAGGACAATGAGCAGTTCTTC.

V and J are TRBV9 and TRBJ1-1, with D possibly being TRBD1 (6 bases). Germline V lookup: CDR1 SGDLS, CDR2 YYNGEE. With 4 bases removed from V and 0 bases from J, the gap between germline ends came to 13 bases. This CDR3 region has 15 residues. The CDR3 region has the DNA TGTGCCAGCAGCTCGGGACACCTAATGAACACTGAAGCTTTCTTT. This encodes CASSSGHLMNTEAFF.

The gene calls are TRBV7-6 and TRBJ1-2; TRBD1 matches 12 bases. Germline CDR1 and CDR2: SGHVS and FNYEAQ. The CDR3 runs 13 residues. J gave up 3 bases and V 8 bases, and 1 base lay outside the gene matches. Here the CDR3 reads CASGTGGDYGYTF. CDR3 sequence (DNA): TGTGCCAGCGGGACAGGGGGCGACTATGGCTACACCTTC.

This chain links TRBV30 with TRBJ1-4; D gene ambiguous. This CDR3 has 14 amino acids. Trimming took off 3 bases at V and 6 bases at J, with 14 bases between the two ends. In germline, CDR1 is GTSNPN, CDR2 SVGIG (reference sequence). This CDR3 is CAWSEAGMDEKLFF. In DNA form, the CDR3 reads TGTGCCTGGAGCGAGGCTGGGATGGATGAAAAACTGTTTTTT.

This chain joins TRBV7-9 and TRBJ2-1; D uncertain. This CDR3 region has 13 residues. CDR1 SEHNR and CDR2 FQNEAQ come from the germline V gene (reference sequence). Trimming removed 5 bases from V and 9 bases from J, with 14 bases in between. CDR3 protein: CASSASEVGEQFF. Here the CDR3 DNA reads TGTGCCAGCAGCGCTAGTGAAGTCGGTGAGCAGTTCTTC. The complete variable domain, with remaining parts taken from reference TRBV7-9 and TRBJ2-1, reads DTGVSQNPRHKITKRGQNVTFRCDPISEHNRLYWYRQTLGQGPEFLTYFQNEAQLEKSRLLSDRFSAERPKGSFSTLEIQRTEQGDSAMYLCASSASEVGEQFFGPGTRLTVL.

The chain has TRBV6-1 and TRBJ2-7, with 9 bases lining up with TRBD2. Germline V lookup: CDR1 MNHNS, CDR2 SASEGT. The CDR3 is 14 amino acids. V lost 7 bases, J lost 1 base, and 5 bases stayed unmatched. The CDR3 DNA reads TGTGCCAGCACCCGGCTAGCGGGGTCCTACGAGCAGTACTTC. It yields the protein CASTRLAGSYEQYF.

The CDR3 is CASSLWGWSTEAFF. In DNA, the CDR3 is TGTGCCAGCAGCTTGTGGGGTTGGAGCACTGAAGCTTTCTTT. V and J are TRBV5-6 and TRBJ1-1; D gene unclear. The germline V and J ends were trimmed by 1 base and 4 bases, with 11 bases remaining between them. Per the germline V gene, CDR1 is SGHDT and CDR2 is YYEEEE. This CDR3 comprises 14 residues. Full variable domain (missing parts from reference TRBV5-6 and TRBJ1-1): DAGVTQSPTHLIKTRGQQVTLRCSPKSGHDTVSWYQQALGQGPQFIFQYYEEEERQRGNFPDRFSGHQFPNYSSELNVNALLLGDSALYLCASSLWGWSTEAFFGQGTRLTVV.

J is TRBJ1-4 and V is TRBV7-9; TRBD1 matches 9 bases. The germline V gene has CDR1 SEHNR and CDR2 FQNEAQ (reference sequence). The trim removed 5 bases at V and 8 bases at J, leaving 6 bases unmatched. The CDR3 has 14 residues. This CDR3 is CASSIDRGIEKLFF. The CDR3 DNA reads as TGTGCCAGCAGCATCGACAGGGGGATCGAAAAACTGTTTTTT.

Written as DNA, the CDR3 is TGTGCCAGTAGTATCCAACAGGGCCGGGCAGAGACCCAGTACTTC. Translated, it gives CASSIQQGRAETQYF. This chain connects TRBV19 to TRBJ2-5; tentatively, D is TRBD1 (6 bases). Germline V gives CDR1 LNHDA, CDR2 SQIVND (reference sequence). The CDR3 loop spans 15 amino acids. The V gene lost 3 bases and the J gene lost 4 bases, with 15 bases spanning the gap.

V gene TRBV7-6 combines with J gene TRBJ1-2, with D possibly matching TRBD1 (5 bases). The V gene lost 0 bases and the J gene lost 7 bases, with 15 bases spanning the gap. Looked up from germline, CDR1 is SGHVS and CDR2 is FNYEAQ. The CDR3 runs to 15 residues. The CDR3 nucleotides read TGTGCCAGCAGCTTAGCGCTCGGAGGGGCCGGTGGCTACACCTTC. Amino acids: CASSLALGGAGGYTF.

The V call is TRBV5-5, the J call TRBJ1-5; D gene ambiguous. Trimming cost V 2 bases and J 2 bases, with 14 bases left between them. The CDR3 has 16 amino acids. CDR1 SGHKS and CDR2 YYEKEE come from the germline V gene (reference sequence). CDR3 nucleotides: TGTGCCAGCAGCTTTACGGGAGAGATGGGCAATCAGCCCCAGCATTTT. Amino acid sequence: CASSFTGEMGNQPQHF.

The V call is TRBV4-1, the J call TRBJ2-2; 7 bases match TRBD2. The junction had 4 bases not matched to a gene; V was cut back by 0 bases and J by 0 bases. The germline V gene has CDR1 MGHRA and CDR2 YSYEKL. CDR3 size: 17 residues. CDR3 sequence (DNA): TGCGCCAGCAGCCAAGAACGGGGACTACCGAACACCGGGGAGCTGTTTTTT. Translating it yields CASSQERGLPNTGELFF.

The chain carries TRBV19 and TRBJ1-5; D possibly corresponds to TRBD1 (6 bases). V shed 3 bases and J shed 0 bases, with 21 bases lying between them. The V gene's germline CDR1 is LNHDA and CDR2 SQIVND (reference sequence). The CDR3 has 19 residues. The CDR3 DNA is TGTGCCAGTAGTATCGGTGCAGGGGAATTGGGGTATAGCAATCAGCCCCAGCATTTT. Translation gives CASSIGAGELGYSNQPQHF. Drawing the rest from reference TRBV19 and TRBJ1-5, the complete variable domain is DGGITQSPKYLFRKEGQNVTLSCEQNLNHDAMYWYRQDPGQGLRLIYYSQIVNDFQKGDIAEGYSVSREKKESFPLTVTSAQKNPTAFYLCASSIGAGELGYSNQPQHFGDGTRLSIL.

The genes are TRBV6-5 and TRBJ1-1; D might be TRBD1 (5 bases). This CDR3 contains 15 residues. The V gene lost 0 bases and the J gene lost 3 bases, with 11 bases spanning the gap. Germline V gives CDR1 MNHEY, CDR2 SVGAGI. The CDR3 coding sequence is TGTGCCAGCAGTTACTCGAGCCAGGGATACACTGAAGCTTTCTTT. Protein: CASSYSSQGYTEAFF.

The chain recombines TRBV7-2 with TRBJ1-3; no definite D call. The CDR3 runs to 15 residues. V lost 4 bases, J lost 0 bases, and 10 bases lay in between. Looked up from germline, CDR1 is SGHTA and CDR2 is FQGNSA. CDR3 protein: CASSSDTGSGNTIYF. CDR3 DNA: TGTGCCAGCAGCTCCGACACCGGCTCTGGAAACACCATATATTTT.